This T cell receptor beta chain was retrieved from a study of T cell repertoires in cytomegalovirus infection (dated by TCRdb to the late 2010s). About the investigation overall: The peptide stimulations were aimed at well-studied HLA-B-restricted epitopes as well as recently identified HLA-C-restricted CMV epitopes, whose presentation resists viral immunomodulation. The HLA type of each donor mattered for the analysis, because public TCR beta signatures pointed to carriage of CMV infection along with the matching HLA type.

Instrument on record: Illumina HiSeq 1500. TCRdb's own reprocessing of the public reads used fastp at Q25 and MiXCR and kept productive beta chains. Each record represents a unique CDR3 protein, reported with the most common genes and DNA among its rows. Recorded for this sample are about 770,000 distinct CDR3 sequences; roughly 28% of them occurred a single time. Jointly, the top ten make up 13% of the sample. With regard to this clonotype: The antigen this receptor binds is unknown. No clone much larger than this one lies a single base away; base qualities are absent.

The germline V gene specifies SNHLY as CDR1 and FYNNEI as CDR2. Taken from cysteine to phenylalanine, the CDR3 has 19 residues. Kept here is only the CDR3 DNA, which spans 57 bases and is read in frame from base 1. Trimming takes 2 bases from V and 4 bases from J, and the germline ends sit 27 bases apart. What the research found in general, with its limitations: Cumulative frequency of public TCR beta family members discriminated carriers of CMV infection plus the relevant HLA type in this cohort and an independent approximately 350-donor cohort. In the ex vivo response, HLA-C-restricted CMV-specific TCR beta clonotypes were dominant, and in two of eight donors the single most frequent clonotype came from this HLA-C-restricted group.

The treatment or condition label, as the study defines it: in vitro stimulation with specific CMV peptide epitopes to enrich CMV-specific T cells. The sequencing here drew on cultured CD8+ T cells from PBMCs, taken from culture after CMV antigen stimulation. The sequence derives from a human donor in good health (CMV status not recorded). Some clones in this sample may be carry-over from other donors' samples. The rearrangement joined TRBV2 to TRBJ2-7, and the D gene may be TRBD1, 6 bases matching. The CDR3 corresponds to CASSETLRFTGKYQYEQYF. The nucleotides are TGTGCCAGCAGTGAAACCCTAAGGTTTACAGGGAAGTACCAATACGAGCAGTACTTC.